A selection of T cell receptor beta chains follows, all from one sample in a study of T cell changes during pregnancy in multiple sclerosis. Produced via immunoSEQ multiplex PCR; TCRdb's table is partial and in-frame only. The table includes about 28,000 clones, approximately 92% detected once. Sequenced material: CD4+ T cells from peripheral blood mononuclear cells, taken in the second trimester of pregnancy. The receptors here all came from a female donor with multiple sclerosis, enrolled in a pregnancy study. CDR3s include the opening cysteine and the closing phenylalanine or tryptophan. Each record gives: J gene, V gene, clone size, D gene, CDR3 protein, CDR3 DNA. A D gene is named only where the DNA matches it firmly. Expanded clones are given a class, and other clones once, few, many or no size at all.

J gene: TRBJ2-7
V gene: TRBV5-1
clone size: .
D gene: TRBD1
CDR3 protein: CASSSSTGGTYEQYF
CDR3 DNA: TGCGCCAGCAGCTCATCGACAGGGGGGACCTACGAGCAGTACTTC

J gene: TRBJ1-5
V gene: TRBV2
clone size: .
D gene: TRBD1
CDR3 protein: CASSDARGSSNQPQHF
CDR3 DNA: TGTGCCAGCAGTGACGCCAGGGGGTCCTCTAATCAGCCCCAGCATTTT

J gene: TRBJ2-7
V gene: TRBV7-9
clone size: .
D gene: .
CDR3 protein: CASSLYAGSYEQYF
CDR3 DNA: TGTGCCAGCAGCTTATATGCAGGCTCCTACGAGCAGTACTTC

J gene: TRBJ1-6
V gene: TRBV5-4
clone size: few
D gene: .
CDR3 protein: CASSLAQGNSPLHF
CDR3 DNA: TGTGCCAGCAGCTTGGCACAGGGAAATTCACCCCTCCACTTT

J gene: TRBJ2-5
V gene: TRBV4-1
clone size: .
D gene: TRBD2
CDR3 protein: CASSQPGLGGETQYF
CDR3 DNA: TGCGCCAGCAGCCAACCTGGACTAGGAGGAGAGACCCAGTACTTC

J gene: TRBJ2-3
V gene: TRBV14
clone size: .
D gene: TRBD1
CDR3 protein: CASSPLGTGLADTQYF
CDR3 DNA: TGTGCCAGCAGCCCCCTTGGGACAGGGTTGGCAGATACGCAGTATTTT

J gene: TRBJ2-1
V gene: TRBV5-1
clone size: .
D gene: TRBD2
CDR3 protein: CASSAGTSGGNEQFF
CDR3 DNA: TGCGCCAGCAGCGCCGGGACTAGCGGGGGTAATGAGCAGTTCTTC

J gene: TRBJ2-1
V gene: TRBV5-4
clone size: .
D gene: .
CDR3 protein: CASSLGVTGNNEQFF
CDR3 DNA: TGTGCCAGCAGCTTGGGTGTGACGGGGAATAATGAGCAGTTCTTC

J gene: TRBJ2-1
V gene: TRBV11-2
clone size: .
D gene: .
CDR3 protein: CASSSQGSSYNEQFF
CDR3 DNA: TGTGCCAGCAGTTCGCAGGGAAGCTCCTACAATGAGCAGTTCTTC

J gene: TRBJ2-3
V gene: TRBV5-1
clone size: once
D gene: .
CDR3 protein: CASSIGTHQDRKF
CDR3 DNA: TGCGCCAGCAGCATCGGGACTCATCAAGATCGGAAGTTT

J gene: TRBJ2-1
V gene: TRBV9
clone size: .
D gene: .
CDR3 protein: CASSLGSSYNEQFF
CDR3 DNA: TGTGCCAGCAGCTTGGGGAGCTCCTACAATGAGCAGTTCTTC

J gene: TRBJ1-6
V gene: TRBV7-9
clone size: .
D gene: TRBD1
CDR3 protein: CASSARDRRNSPLHF
CDR3 DNA: TGTGCCAGCAGCGCAAGGGACAGACGAAATTCACCCCTCCACTTT

J gene: TRBJ2-4
V gene: TRBV7-8
clone size: few
D gene: TRBD2
CDR3 protein: CASSPSWREGNIQYF
CDR3 DNA: TGTGCCAGCAGCCCGTCGTGGAGGGAGGGAAACATTCAGTACTTC

J gene: TRBJ1-4
V gene: TRBV30
clone size: .
D gene: .
CDR3 protein: CAWSPQGREKLFF
CDR3 DNA: TGTGCCTGGAGTCCCCAGGGAAGGGAAAAACTGTTTTTT

J gene: TRBJ1-4
V gene: TRBV7-9
clone size: .
D gene: .
CDR3 protein: CASSLVRTATNEKLFF
CDR3 DNA: TGTGCCAGCAGCTTAGTTCGGACAGCAACTAATGAAAAACTGTTTTTT

J gene: TRBJ2-2
V gene: TRBV5-1
clone size: .
D gene: .
CDR3 protein: CASSSDKNTGELFF
CDR3 DNA: TGCGCCAGCAGCTCGGACAAAAACACCGGGGAGCTGTTTTTT

J gene: TRBJ1-1
V gene: TRBV9
clone size: .
D gene: .
CDR3 protein: CASSVVGASTEAFF
CDR3 DNA: TGTGCCAGCAGCGTAGTAGGGGCGTCCACTGAAGCTTTCTTT

J gene: TRBJ2-3
V gene: TRBV27
clone size: .
D gene: .
CDR3 protein: CASSLGPSSTDTQYF
CDR3 DNA: TGTGCCAGCAGTTTAGGGCCGTCGAGCACAGATACGCAGTATTTT

J gene: TRBJ1-2
V gene: TRBV27
clone size: .
D gene: .
CDR3 protein: CASRRSADYGYTF
CDR3 DNA: TGTGCCAGCAGGCGCAGTGCGGACTATGGCTACACCTTC

J gene: TRBJ2-5
V gene: TRBV2
clone size: .
D gene: .
CDR3 protein: CASRGTPETQYF
CDR3 DNA: TGTGCCAGCAGGGGCACTCCAGAGACCCAGTACTTC

J gene: TRBJ2-5
V gene: TRBV5-4
clone size: .
D gene: TRBD2
CDR3 protein: CASSSGTSGALKETQYF
CDR3 DNA: TGTGCCAGCAGCTCCGGGACTAGCGGGGCCCTGAAAGAGACCCAGTACTTC

J gene: TRBJ2-1
V gene: TRBV13
clone size: .
D gene: TRBD1
CDR3 protein: CASSLRSQGLNEQFF
CDR3 DNA: TGTGCCAGCAGCTTAAGATCACAGGGGTTGAATGAGCAGTTCTTC